This T cell receptor (beta chain) was sequenced for a study of blood T cells in healthy people across ages. For the study at large: Capturing about one barcoded beta molecule per two T cells was achieved by template switching.

A J-beta primer mix and a sample-barcoded 5' primer were used in a second PCR of about 6 to 12 cycles. Every sample returned 2.5 million or more CDR3-containing paired-end reads. TCRdb reprocessed the 5' RACE reads with MiXCR, giving one entry per CDR3 protein. The sample records 1.5 million to 2 million distinct CDR3 sequences, approximately 50% being singletons. Study results and caveats: Investigators treated diversity estimates from one million T cells as underestimates. Diversity of TCR beta per million T cells declined in a roughly linear way with age.

This clonotype was counted only a few times. What it binds is not known. Sequenced: blood. This clonotype originated in a woman aged 40 to 49 in good health.

The CDR3 protein is CASKLARNEQFF. In DNA form, the CDR3 reads TGTGCCAGCAAACTAGCTCGGAATGAGCAGTTCTTC. The chain uses TRBV2 and TRBJ2-1; the D gene is possibly TRBD2 (6 bases). Germline V gives CDR1 SNHLY, CDR2 FYNNEI. V lost 7 bases to trimming and J lost 7 bases, with 11 bases between them. The CDR3 loop spans 12 amino acids.